Below, 10 T cell receptor beta chains from the same sample are listed, as sequenced in a study of blood T cells in healthy people across ages. With a J-beta primer mix and a sample-barcoded 5' primer, a second PCR ran about 7 to 12 cycles. TCRdb itself ran the 5' RACE reads through MiXCR, one entry per CDR3 protein. The sample lists 800,000 to 950,000 distinct CDR3 sequences; around 49% were seen once. What was sequenced was blood. The receptor set was obtained from a man in his thirties or forties in good health.

V gene TRBV6-5 combines with J gene TRBJ1-1, with TRBD1 identical over 7 bases. The CDR3 has 13 amino acids. Germline CDR1 reads MNHEY; CDR2 reads SVGAGI. The J segment lost 10 bases and the V segment lost 5 bases, leaving 10 bases of the junction unmatched. For the CDR3, the DNA is TGTGCCAGCAGTCAATCGGACAGGCGCCGAGCTTTCTTT. Translation: CASSQSDRRRAFF.

This clonotype was observed once. The J gene is TRBJ1-4, the V gene TRBV3-1, with 7 nucleotides matching TRBD1. Germline CDR1 and CDR2: LGHDT and YNNKEL (reference sequence). The V segment lost 3 bases and the J segment 7 bases; nucleotides outside the gene matches: 11. The CDR3 sequence is 16 residues long. CDR3 in amino acids: CASSHKYRGSSEKLFF. For the CDR3, the DNA is TGTGCCAGCAGCCACAAATACAGGGGATCGAGTGAAAAACTGTTTTTT.

V and J are TRBV7-3 and TRBJ1-1; no reliable D call. CDR3 size: 15 residues. Trimming pared 2 bases from V and 2 bases from J, leaving 12 bases between. Germline CDR1 SGHTA, CDR2 FQGTGA. CDR3 DNA: TGTGCCAGCAGCTTAGAGCGAGCGGGAAACACTGAAGCTTTCTTT. This sequence encodes CASSLERAGNTEAFF.

The chain combines TRBV9 with TRBJ2-1; D is possibly TRBD1 (5 bases). The germline gives CDR1 SGDLS, CDR2 YYNGEE. Trimming removed 4 bases from V and 4 bases from J, with 21 bases in between. This CDR3 has 17 amino acids. The CDR3 DNA reads TGTGCCAGCAGCCCCTCCCGCGACAGTCTACCATACAATGAGCAGTTCTTC. Amino acid sequence: CASSPSRDSLPYNEQFF.

The chain is built from TRBV20-1 and TRBJ2-3, with 7 bases matching TRBD1. This CDR3 spans 14 amino acids. The V and J ends lost 5 bases and 4 bases, in that order; junction bases with no gene match: 9. CDR1 is DFQATT, CDR2 SNEGSKA, per germline (reference sequence). CDR3 nucleotide sequence: TGCAGTGCTTCCGACAGGGTTGGACCAGATACGCAGTATTTT. Its protein is CSASDRVGPDTQYF.

This chain joins TRBV6-5 and TRBJ2-5, with a tentative D call TRBD1 (6 bases). The ends were cut back, 5 bases at V and 4 bases at J, with 14 bases in the middle. Germline CDR1 and CDR2: MNHEY and SVGAGI. This CDR3 is built from 14 residues. This chain's CDR3 is CASSGDNVGETQYF. CDR3 bases: TGTGCCAGCAGTGGGGACAACGTCGGAGAGACCCAGTACTTC.

The chain combines TRBV25-1 with TRBJ2-1, with 9 bases matching TRBD2. The end of the DNA fits TRBJ2-7 better, so the J call may be wrong. In germline, CDR1 is MGHDK, CDR2 SYGVNS. This CDR3 contains 16 residues. CDR3: CASGPAGGRSYNEQYF. The CDR3 bases are TGTGCCAGCGGACCAGCGGGGGGCCGCTCCTACAATGAGCAGTACTTC.

V gene TRBV2 combines with J gene TRBJ2-7; weak D call: TRBD1 (6 bases). Germline CDR1 is SNHLY and CDR2 is FYNNEI. The CDR3 contains 13 residues. Trimming pared 2 bases from V and 9 bases from J, leaving 14 bases between. The CDR3 is CASSETPQGRQYF. CDR3 DNA: TGTGCCAGCAGTGAAACTCCACAGGGCAGGCAGTACTTC. The entire variable domain, with the rest obtained from reference TRBV2 and TRBJ2-7, is as follows: EPEVTQTPSHQVTQMGQEVILRCVPISNHLYFYWYRQILGQKVEFLVSFYNNEISEKSEIFDDQFSVERPDGSNFTLKIRSTKLEDSAMYFCASSETPQGRQYFGPGTRLTVT.

This clonotype was seen just once. The chain joins TRBV20-1 to TRBJ2-7; 7 bases fit TRBD2. From germline, CDR1 is DFQATT and CDR2 SNEGSKA (reference sequence). The CDR3 length is 14 residues. With 2 bases clipped from V and 1 base from J, the junction kept 5 bases outside the gene matches. The CDR3 bases are TGCAGTGCTAGAAAGGCGGGGGAGTCCTACGAGCAGTACTTC. Its protein product is CSARKAGESYEQYF.

The chain has TRBV29-1 and TRBJ2-7, with no clear D. CDR1 and CDR2 from the germline V gene are SQVTM and ANQGSEA. The CDR3 runs 13 residues. V was pared by 4 bases and J by 3 bases, with 13 bases between. In DNA, the CDR3 is TGCAGCGTTGTGTGGGTAGGCTTCTACGAGCAGTACTTC. It codes for CSVVWVGFYEQYF.